This passage covers 7 T cell receptor beta chains from one sample sequenced in a study of blood T cell repertoires in COVID-19. Clones were read by immunoSEQ multiplex PCR, and TCRdb kept only the in-frame ones, dropping some. Among some 390,000 clones listed, roughly 91% were seen once. The sample consisted of PBMCs or T cells enriched from blood (not recorded which). These receptors were collected from a woman in her 30s who had recovered from COVID-19.

This clone was observed once. The chain carries TRBV7-2 and TRBJ2-7; TRBD2 aligns across 10 bases. The CDR3 has 15 residues. In germline, CDR1 is SGHTA, CDR2 FQGNSA. V trimming: 5 bases; J trimming: 3 bases; junction bases outside the gene matches: 7. The CDR3 reads CASSPRTSGGYEQYF. In DNA form, the CDR3 reads TGTGCCAGCAGCCCTCGGACTAGCGGAGGCTACGAGCAGTACTTC.

The CDR3 coding sequence is TGTGCCAGCAGTTTCCAACGCAGGGCAGGGGACACTGAAGCTTTCTTT. The encoded protein is CASSFQRRAGDTEAFF. J is TRBJ1-1 and V is TRBV6-5; D is perhaps TRBD1 (6 bases). Germline CDR1 reads MNHEY; CDR2 reads SVGAGI. The CDR3 spans 16 residues. V lost 4 bases, J lost 3 bases, and 18 bases lay in between.

This chain joins TRBV5-1 and TRBJ2-7, with TRBD2 as a possible D gene (6 bases). Deletions cut 3 bases from V and 2 bases from J, with 15 bases between. The CDR3 extends over 15 amino acids. The V gene's germline CDR1 is SGHRS and CDR2 YFSETQ. In nucleotides, the CDR3 is TGCGCCAGCAGCTCCACGTCGGGACTTACCTACGAGCAGTACTTC. Its protein product is CASSSTSGLTYEQYF.

The V and J genes are TRBV6-1 and TRBJ1-5; the D gene is possibly TRBD1 (6 bases). This CDR3 is built from 14 residues. V gave up 3 bases and J gave up 4 bases, with 10 bases separating them. CDR1 is MNHNS, CDR2 SASEGT, per germline. The CDR3: CASSDRGINQPQHF. CDR3 coding DNA: TGTGCCAGCAGTGACAGGGGAATTAATCAGCCCCAGCATTTT.

The chain uses TRBV7-2 and TRBJ2-1, with a weak D call TRBD2 (6 bases). Between the trimmed V and J ends, which lost 1 base and 6 bases, there was a span of 19 bases. The germline V gene has CDR1 SGHTA and CDR2 FQGNSA. This CDR3 has 17 amino acids. The CDR3 here is CASSLVVTGLGSNEQFF. The CDR3 coding sequence is TGTGCCAGCAGCTTAGTGGTTACGGGACTCGGCTCCAATGAGCAGTTCTTC.

This clone was counted only a few times. The V call is TRBV29-1, the J call TRBJ1-4; D not certain. Trimming cost V 4 bases and J 7 bases, with 13 bases left between them. Germline loops: CDR1 SQVTM, CDR2 ANQGSEA. The CDR3 contains 13 residues. The CDR3 sequence: CSVGTEGGEKLFF. CDR3 coding DNA: TGCAGCGTTGGAACAGAGGGTGGTGAAAAACTGTTTTTT.

The V call is TRBV30, the J call TRBJ1-1; D is perhaps TRBD1 (5 bases). Trimming removed 5 bases from V and 4 bases from J, with 11 bases in between. This CDR3 comprises 12 residues. The V gene's germline CDR1 is GTSNPN and CDR2 SVGIG (reference sequence). This chain's CDR3 is CAWDGHGTEAFF. As DNA, the CDR3 is TGTGCCTGGGATGGACACGGCACTGAAGCTTTCTTT.